The 31 T cell receptor beta chains listed next were all sequenced from one sample in a study of T and B cells in COVID-19 patients. Each TRB amplification used roughly 250-550 ng of genomic DNA from blood. BIOMED2 TRB-A/B primer pools were used in multiplex TRB PCR. TCRdb reprocessed the multiplex PCR reads with MiXCR, giving one entry per CDR3 protein. This table holds about 14,000 distinct CDR3 sequences, about 28% found once. What was sequenced was blood. The receptors come from a human donor who had recovered from COVID-19.

The chain links TRBV10-3 to TRBJ2-1, with 7 bases identical to TRBD1. The V and J ends lost 5 bases and 6 bases, in that order; junction bases with no gene match: 4. This CDR3 is built from 13 residues. The germline CDR1 and CDR2 sequences are ENHRY and SYGVKD. CDR3 in DNA: TGTGCCATCAGTATTGCAGGGGGCAATGAGCAGTTCTTC. This sequence encodes CAISIAGGNEQFF.

By sample share, this clonotype is medium-sized. The CDR3: CASSQPSRGGNTQYF. The CDR3 DNA reads as TGTGCCAGTAGTCAACCGAGTAGGGGGGGGAATACGCAGTATTTT. This chain connects TRBV19 to TRBJ2-3; D perhaps matches TRBD2 (7 bases). V was cut by 5 bases and J by 7 bases, with 19 bases left in between. The CDR3 has 15 residues. Germline CDR1 and CDR2: LNHDA and SQIVND (reference sequence).

The chain joins TRBV27 to TRBJ2-7, with 11 positions matching TRBD2. The J segment lost 6 bases and the V segment lost 3 bases, leaving 1 base of the junction unmatched. Germline V lookup: CDR1 MNHEY, CDR2 SMNVEV (reference sequence). The CDR3 totals 13 residues. The CDR3 nucleotides read TGTGCCAGCAGTTTTACTAGCGGGGGCGAGCAGTACTTC. Its translation is CASSFTSGGEQYF.

J is TRBJ2-3 and V is TRBV5-1; TRBD2 agrees at 15 bases. The CDR3 is 18 residues long. Germline V gene sequence: CDR1 SGHRS, CDR2 YFSETQ. Trimming removed 0 bases from V and 6 bases from J; junction bases left unmatched: 8. Written as DNA, the CDR3 is TGCGCCAGCAGCTTGGAATATGGGACTAGCGGGGGGCGGGATACGCAGTATTTT. Encoded protein: CASSLEYGTSGGRDTQYF.

The chain joins TRBV27 to TRBJ2-7; D ambiguous. Trimming stripped 7 bases from V and 0 bases from J, with 13 bases between. This CDR3 region has 14 residues. Germline CDR1 MNHEY, CDR2 SMNVEV (reference sequence). CDR3 DNA: TGTGCCAGCACCAAACCGGCCGGCTCCTACGAGCAGTACTTC. This translates into CASTKPAGSYEQYF.

This clonotype was picked up many times. This chain links TRBV6-1 with TRBJ2-1; 10 bases are a match to TRBD2. Unmatched junction bases numbered 6, after V lost 9 bases and J lost 1 base. CDR3 length equals 15 residues. From germline, CDR1 is MNHNS and CDR2 SASEGT. CDR3: CASTTTSGSYNEQFF. DNA of the CDR3: TGTGCCAGTACCACGACTAGCGGGTCCTACAATGAGCAGTTCTTC.

This clonotype was detected only once. J is TRBJ2-1 and V is TRBV10-3; 13 bases align to TRBD2. This CDR3 has 16 residues. Trimming removed 7 bases from V and 6 bases from J; junction bases left unmatched: 9. CDR1 ENHRY and CDR2 SYGVKD come from the germline V gene. CDR3 DNA: TGTGCCATCATGGGGACTAGCGGGAAGGGGGGCAATGAGCAGTTCTTC. It encodes CAIMGTSGKGGNEQFF.

This clonotype was recorded once. The chain carries TRBV10-2 and TRBJ2-7; TRBD1 or TRBD2 may be the D gene (5 bases each). The CDR3 has 14 residues. CDR1 WSHSY and CDR2 SAAADI come from the germline V gene. V shed 2 bases and J shed 4 bases, with 12 bases lying between them. This chain's CDR3 is CASSEGNGGYEQYF. The CDR3 nucleotides read TGCGCCAGCAGTGAGGGGAATGGGGGTTACGAGCAGTACTTC.

The sample holds a few counts of this clonotype. The chain is built from TRBV12-3 or TRBV12-4 and TRBJ2-1; D remains unclear. V lost 2 bases and J lost 10, with 9 bases in between. The CDR3 consists of 12 residues. CDR3 sequence (DNA): TGTGCCAGCAGTTTATCGAGTCTGGAGCAGTTCTTC. It translates to CASSLSSLEQFF.

Judged by abundance, this clonotype is medium-sized. V and J are TRBV15 and TRBJ2-2; tentatively, D is TRBD2 (5 bases). Germline V CDR1 and CDR2: LNHNV, YYDKDF (reference sequence). The CDR3 is made up of 14 amino acids. Trimming stripped 7 bases from V and 4 bases from J, with 13 bases between. This CDR3 is CATNPGILTGELFF. DNA for the CDR3: TGTGCCACCAACCCGGGAATTCTCACCGGGGAGCTGTTTTTT.

By share, this clonotype counts as medium-sized (0.01 to 0.1%). The rearrangement uses TRBV30 and TRBJ1-4; D not resolved. Germline assignment: CDR1 GTSNPN and CDR2 SVGIG (reference sequence). V lost 3 bases and J lost 5, with 16 bases in between. This CDR3 region has 15 residues. CDR3 sequence (DNA): TGTGCCTGGAGGGCTAATCTGGGCTTAAATGAAAAACTGTTTTTT. As protein: CAWRANLGLNEKLFF.

This clonotype is medium-sized by share. The chain employs TRBV29-1 and TRBJ1-1; tentative D call: TRBD1 (6 bases). Germline loops: CDR1 SQVTM, CDR2 ANQGSEA. This CDR3 has 14 amino acids. Trimming stripped 4 bases from V and 1 base from J, with 13 bases between. CDR3 sequence reads: CSVAGQYGNTEAFF. CDR3 DNA: TGCAGCGTTGCTGGACAGTACGGGAACACTGAAGCTTTCTTT. The entire variable domain, with the rest obtained from reference TRBV29-1 and TRBJ1-1, is as follows: SAVISQKPSRDICQRGTSLTIQCQVDSQVTMMFWYRQQPGQSLTLIATANQGSEATYESGFVIDKFPISRPNLTFSTLTVSNMSPEDSSIYLCSVAGQYGNTEAFFGQGTRLTVV.

This chain joins TRBV5-1 and TRBJ1-4; D is unresolved. The germline V and J ends were trimmed by 5 bases and 0 bases, with 8 bases remaining between them. The V gene's germline CDR1 is SGHRS and CDR2 YFSETQ. The CDR3 contains 14 residues. The CDR3, as DNA: TGCGCCAGCAGAGAGTTAGCAACTAATGAAAAACTGTTTTTT. Amino acid sequence: CASRELATNEKLFF. The full variable domain, with the rest looked up from reference TRBV5-1 and TRBJ1-4, is KAGVTQTPRYLIKTRGQQVTLSCSPISGHRSVSWYQQTPGQGLQFLFEYFSETQRNKGNFPGRFSGRQFSNSRSEMNVSTLELGDSALYLCASRELATNEKLFFGSGTQLSVL.

The chain links TRBV7-2 to TRBJ2-1; D gene uncertain. Per germline, CDR1 SGHTA and CDR2 FQGNSA. V gave up 2 bases and J gave up 11 bases, with 10 bases separating them. CDR3 size: 12 residues. The CDR3 DNA reads as TGTGCCAGCAGCTTACCAAACGAACAGCAGTTCTTC. Its translation is CASSLPNEQQFF.

The sample holds a few counts of this clonotype. This chain connects TRBV11-2 to TRBJ2-1; 7 nucleotides agree with TRBD1. The CDR3 covers 15 residues. Germline CDR1 SGHAT, CDR2 FQNNGV. J gave up 5 bases and V 0 bases, and 4 bases lay outside the gene matches. The CDR3, as DNA: TGTGCCAGCAGCTTAGAGGGGGACAGCGACAATGAGCAGTTCTTC. It encodes CASSLEGDSDNEQFF.

This clonotype was observed a few times. This rearrangement joins TRBV6-4 to TRBJ1-2, with 10 bases that match TRBD1. The germline CDR1 and CDR2 sequences are MRHNA and SNTAGT. The CDR3 consists of 14 residues. V lost 5 bases and J lost 8; bases outside the gene matches: 8. DNA of the CDR3: TGTGCCAGCAGTCCAGGGGGGACAGGGGACGGCTACACCTTC. Protein: CASSPGGTGDGYTF.

The rearrangement uses TRBV11-2 and TRBJ1-2; 8 nucleotides match TRBD1. CDR1 SGHAT and CDR2 FQNNGV come from the germline V gene. Unmatched junction bases numbered 8, after V lost 3 bases and J lost 8 bases. This CDR3 spans 14 amino acids. CDR3 protein: CASSFPGQGIGYTF. The CDR3 DNA reads as TGTGCCAGCAGCTTCCCCGGACAGGGAATCGGCTACACCTTC.

DNA of the CDR3: TGCGCCAGCAGCTTGGGAGGCAAACCCAATGAGCAGTTCTTC. It is translated as CASSLGGKPNEQFF. The chain joins TRBV5-1 to TRBJ2-1; D is unclear. Per germline, CDR1 SGHRS and CDR2 YFSETQ. The CDR3 is 14 residues long. Trimming shortened V by 0 bases and J by 6 bases, and 10 bases separated the two germline ends.

The CDR3 sequence is CASSNGTGIHSPLHF. As DNA, the CDR3 is TGCGCCAGCAGCAACGGGACAGGGATACATTCACCCCTCCACTTT. The chain recombines TRBV5-1 with TRBJ1-6, with 9 bases aligning to TRBD1. CDR3 length: 15 residues. V shed 4 bases, J shed 8 bases, and the junction held 7 bases outside the gene matches. Germline V CDR1 and CDR2: SGHRS, YFSETQ.

Relative to its sample, this clonotype is medium-sized. V and J are TRBV29-1 and TRBJ2-7, with TRBD1 matching 8 bases. Trimming cost V 6 bases and J 0 bases; bases outside gene matches: 7. This CDR3 is built from 14 residues. Per germline, CDR1 SQVTM and CDR2 ANQGSEA. As DNA, the CDR3 is TGCAGCGTAAACGACAGGGGAGGCTCCTACGAGCAGTACTTC. Protein product: CSVNDRGGSYEQYF.

The chain is built from TRBV4-1 and TRBJ2-6; 8 bases map to TRBD1. The V segment lost 0 bases and the J segment 2 bases; nucleotides outside the gene matches: 9. Per the germline V gene, CDR1 is MGHRA and CDR2 is YSYEKL. The CDR3 is 19 residues long. This chain's CDR3 is CASSQDPGQVKAGANVLTF. The CDR3 region has the DNA TGCGCCAGCAGCCAAGATCCGGGACAGGTCAAGGCTGGGGCCAACGTCCTGACTTTC.

This clonotype was detected ten times or more. V is TRBV5-4 and J is TRBJ2-3; D is perhaps TRBD1 (6 bases). Germline V gene sequence: CDR1 SGHNT, CDR2 YYREEE (reference sequence). V shed 4 bases and J shed 0 bases, with 9 bases lying between them. This CDR3 is 14 amino acids long. CDR3 in amino acids: CASSRDRSTDTQYF. CDR3 in DNA: TGTGCCAGCAGCCGAGACAGGAGCACAGATACGCAGTATTTT.

Comment on this clonotype: This could be a read error, since a much larger clone is one nucleotide away. The chain carries TRBV12-3 or TRBV12-4 and TRBJ2-7, with D perhaps matching TRBD1 or TRBD2 (5 bases each). V gave up 8 bases and J gave up 6 bases, with 14 bases separating them. CDR3 length: 12 residues. The CDR3 coding sequence is TGTGCCAGCTCACCATTTGGGGGCGAGCAGTACTTC. Its protein product is CASSPFGGEQYF.

Notes on this clonotype: A much larger clone lies a single base off, so this may be a read error. The CDR3 DNA reads as TGTGCCAGCAGTTTTAGCGGGAGCCTCTCCTACGAGCAGTACTTC. Encoded protein: CASSFSGSLSYEQYF. The J gene is TRBJ2-7, the V gene TRBV6-5; TRBD2 matches 9 bases. V dropped 4 bases and J dropped 0; count of bases not matched to a gene: 4. The CDR3 totals 15 residues. Germline V gives CDR1 MNHEY, CDR2 SVGAGI.

This clonotype counts as large. V usage is TRBV27 and J usage is TRBJ2-3, with TRBD2 identical over 12 bases. Germline V gene sequence: CDR1 MNHEY, CDR2 SMNVEV (reference sequence). With V trimmed by 5 bases and J by 5 bases, 8 bases remained unmatched. This CDR3 contains 16 residues. The CDR3 sequence: CASSLLAGGPGDTQYF. Here the CDR3 DNA reads TGTGCCAGCAGTCTCCTAGCGGGAGGGCCCGGAGATACGCAGTATTTT.

This rearrangement joins TRBV6-5 to TRBJ1-4; 9 bases match TRBD1. The CDR3 has 18 residues. Germline trimming cut 6 bases from V and 0 bases from J; bases unmatched to any gene: 11. In germline, CDR1 is MNHEY, CDR2 SVGAGI. CDR3 protein: CASSSPGTGRATNEKLFF. The CDR3 DNA is TGTGCCAGCAGCTCCCCCGGGACAGGGAGGGCAACTAATGAAAAACTGTTTTTT.

This clonotype has just a few counts. The J gene is TRBJ1-6, the V gene TRBV12-3 or TRBV12-4, with D perhaps TRBD1 (6 bases). The V and J ends lost 5 bases and 13 bases respectively, with 18 bases between them. This CDR3 spans 14 amino acids. In DNA form, the CDR3 reads TGTGCCAGCAGTCCGTGGGGGGCGCTCCCCCCCCTCCACTTT. This encodes CASSPWGALPPLHF.

This clonotype was counted a few times. This rearrangement joins TRBV6-6 to TRBJ2-1; TRBD2 aligns across 12 bases. J lost 7 bases, V lost 3 bases, and 7 bases had no gene match. The CDR3 contains 16 residues. Germline loops: CDR1 MNHNY, CDR2 SVGAGI (reference sequence). CDR3 in DNA: TGTGCCAGCAGTTATGTTCTCCTAGCGGGAGGGAATGAGCAGTTCTTC. Its protein is CASSYVLLAGGNEQFF.

As to this clonotype: A single base separates this from a much larger clone, so it may be a read error. The chain employs TRBV19 and TRBJ1-2; possible D gene TRBD1, 6 bases. This CDR3 has 13 residues. The V gene's germline CDR1 is LNHDA and CDR2 SQIVND (reference sequence). This CDR3 is CASSIWGLSGYIF. CDR3 in DNA: TGTGCCAGTAGTATATGGGGGCTTAGTGGCTACATCTTC.

DNA of the CDR3: TGCAGTGCTAGAGATTTGCAGCGGGAGACCGGGGAGCTGTTTTTT. Translated, it gives CSARDLQRETGELFF. This chain connects TRBV20-1 to TRBJ2-2; 8 bases agree with TRBD2. The germline CDR1 and CDR2 sequences are DFQATT and SNEGSKA (reference sequence). J gave up 5 bases and V 0 bases, and 5 bases lay outside the gene matches. CDR3 length: 15 residues.

The count of this clonotype is one. The J gene is TRBJ2-2, the V gene TRBV4-2; D not resolved. This CDR3 contains 17 residues. Germline CDR1 and CDR2: LGHNA and YNFKEQ. Trimming pared 0 bases from V and 1 base from J, leaving 12 bases between. In DNA form, the CDR3 reads TGTGCCAGCAGCCAAGAATACGTAACAATGAACACCGGGGAGCTGTTTTTT. Amino acids: CASSQEYVTMNTGELFF.